Listed here is a single TCR beta chain. After removal of 7 bases from V and 7 bases from J, the junction contained 12 bases not matched to a gene. Germline V gene data show CDR1 as MDHEN and CDR2 as SYDVKM. The CDR3 spans 16 residues. This entry is derived from a study of blood T cell repertoires in COVID-19. Across the study: The United States, Italy and Spain were the sources of the acute and convalescent COVID-19 samples. Sources were T cells, B-cell-depleted T cells, or PBMCs; the material itself was cDNA or gDNA.

TCRdb's table, derived via immunoSEQ multiplex PCR, lists solely in-frame clones and lacks some. The sample records around 150,000 clones, approximately 80% being singletons. The chain employs TRBV28 and TRBJ2-1, with 11 bases lining up with TRBD2. The TCR sequence derives from a woman over 75 with acute or convalescent COVID-19. The source material was peripheral blood. In DNA, the CDR3 is TGTGCCAGCAATCTATCCCCTAGCGGGAGGTCGAATGAGCAGTTCTTC. Residues: CASNLSPSGRSNEQFF.